These 22 T cell receptor beta chains were sequenced from one sample in a study of shared clonotypes between healthy human individuals. Clones were read by immunoSEQ multiplex PCR, and TCRdb kept only the in-frame ones, dropping some. The data contain about 510,000 clones, more than 65% of them singletons. The source material was PBMCs. These receptors were taken from a woman between 35 and 50 years old in good health. Some clones in this sample may be carry-over from other donors' samples.

The rearrangement links TRBV7-9 to TRBJ2-1, with TRBD1 matching over 7 bases. Germline CDR1 reads SEHNR; CDR2 reads FQNEAQ (reference sequence). The CDR3 has 13 residues. V lost 3 bases and J lost 9; bases outside the gene matches: 5. The CDR3 sequence: CASSLVGGGEQFF. As DNA, the CDR3 is TGTGCCAGCAGCTTGGTAGGGGGCGGTGAGCAGTTCTTC.

This chain uses TRBV4-2 with TRBJ2-2; D call uncertain. V lost 8 bases and J 3 bases, leaving 16 bases between the germline ends. This CDR3 region has 15 residues. CDR1 is LGHNA and CDR2 is YNFKEQ in the germline V gene. Written as DNA, the CDR3 is TGTGCCAGCCGACGTACCGAATTAGACACCGGGGAGCTGTTTTTT. The encoded protein is CASRRTELDTGELFF.

The V call is TRBV5-4, the J call TRBJ2-7; 11 positions match TRBD2. Germline V gene lookup returns CDR1 SGHNT and CDR2 YYREEE (reference sequence). CDR3 length: 15 residues. Trimming removed 6 bases from V and 5 bases from J; junction bases left unmatched: 10. The CDR3: CASTLKLAGVDEQYF. As DNA, the CDR3 is TGTGCCAGCACCTTAAAACTAGCGGGAGTTGACGAGCAGTACTTC. The full variable domain, rest sourced from reference TRBV5-4 and TRBJ2-7, is ETGVTQSPTHLIKTRGQQVTLRCSSQSGHNTVSWYQQALGQGPQFIFQYYREEENGRGNFPPRFSGLQFPNYSSELNVNALELDDSALYLCASTLKLAGVDEQYFGPGTRLTVT.

V gene TRBV5-1 combines with J gene TRBJ2-2, with D uncertain. Trimming pared 2 bases from V and 0 bases from J, leaving 8 bases between. The CDR3 spans 15 residues. Germline V lookup: CDR1 SGHRS, CDR2 YFSETQ. Written as DNA, the CDR3 is TGCGCCAGCAGCTTTATCAGGTCGAACACCGGGGAGCTGTTTTTT. It translates to CASSFIRSNTGELFF.

The V gene is TRBV5-8, the J gene TRBJ2-2; D gene uncertain. Germline assignment: CDR1 SGHTS and CDR2 YDEGEE. V was clipped by 0 bases and J by 6 bases, with 3 bases between them. The CDR3 is made up of 12 amino acids. CDR3 DNA: TGTGCCAGCAGCTTGGGTCCCGGGGAGCTGTTTTTT. Its translation is CASSLGPGELFF.

This clone was observed a few times. This chain links TRBV14 with TRBJ2-7; D not resolved. The CDR3 is 16 residues long. Germline CDR1 reads SGHDN; CDR2 reads FVKESK. V lost 4 bases, J lost 1 base, and 17 bases lay in between. CDR3 DNA: TGTGCCAGCAGCCCCCTACCTTTGACGGTATCCTACGAGCAGTACTTC. It yields the protein CASSPLPLTVSYEQYF.

The chain joins TRBV7-2 to TRBJ2-7; 10 bases match TRBD1. This CDR3 spans 13 amino acids. Per the germline V gene, CDR1 is SGHTA and CDR2 is FQGNSA. V lost 5 bases and J lost 6; bases outside the gene matches: 4. The DNA of the CDR3 is TGTGCCAGCAGCCTCCGGGACAGGGGCGAGCAGTACTTC. This sequence encodes CASSLRDRGEQYF.

In this sample, this clone turned up once. This chain connects TRBV30 to TRBJ2-7, with 8 bases fitting TRBD2. J lost 3 bases, V lost 8 bases, and 15 bases had no gene match. The length of the CDR3 is 15 residues. The germline CDR1 and CDR2 sequences are GTSNPN and SVGIG (reference sequence). The DNA of the CDR3 is TGTGCCGTCGCGGGGGGTAGCGGACTTTACTACGAGCAGTACTTC. It encodes CAVAGGSGLYYEQYF. Variable domain in full (rest from reference TRBV30 and TRBJ2-7): SQTIHQWPATLVQPVGSPLSLECTVEGTSNPNLYWYRQAAGRGLQLLFYSVGIGQISSEVPQNLSASRPQDRQFILSSKKLLLSDSGFYLCAVAGGSGLYYEQYFGPGTRLTVT.

The chain uses TRBV6-6 and TRBJ2-5, with 9 nucleotides matching TRBD1. The assigned J gene may be wrong: the sequence end matches TRBJ2-7 better. Germline loops: CDR1 MNHNY, CDR2 SVGAGI (reference sequence). CDR3 length: 14 amino acids. CDR3 DNA: TGTGCCAGCACCGGACAGGGGCTCCCCTACGAGCAGTACTTC. Translating it yields CASTGQGLPYEQYF.

This sequence joins TRBV5-4 and TRBJ2-5, with 10 bases that match TRBD2. Trimming cost V 2 bases and J 2 bases; bases outside gene matches: 3. The CDR3 length is 15 residues. Germline CDR1 reads SGHNT; CDR2 reads YYREEE (reference sequence). The CDR3 coding sequence is TGTGCCAGCAGCTTCCTAGCGGGAGTTCAAGAGACCCAGTACTTC. Translation: CASSFLAGVQETQYF.

This chain links TRBV28 with TRBJ1-5; the D is unclear. The CDR3 totals 13 residues. Per germline, CDR1 MDHEN and CDR2 SYDVKM. The germline V and J ends were trimmed by 3 bases and 2 bases, with 5 bases remaining between them. This CDR3 is CASSLTGNQPQHF. CDR3 DNA sequence: TGTGCCAGCAGTTTGACTGGCAATCAGCCCCAGCATTTT. The full variable domain, its missing parts supplied by reference TRBV28 and TRBJ1-5, is DVKVTQSSRYLVKRTGEKVFLECVQDMDHENMFWYRQDPGLGLRLIYFSYDVKMKEKGDIPEGYSVSREKKERFSLILESASTNQTSMYLCASSLTGNQPQHFGDGTRLSIL.

This clone showed up just once. The chain uses TRBV30 and TRBJ2-5; TRBD2 matches at 14 bases. Trimming cost V 2 bases and J 3 bases; bases outside gene matches: 8. Germline CDR1 is GTSNPN and CDR2 is SVGIG (reference sequence). The CDR3 is 17 residues long. For the CDR3, the DNA is TGTGCCTGGAGTCGAGGGACTAGCGGGAGTGGGGAAGAGACCCAGTACTTC. As protein: CAWSRGTSGSGEETQYF.

V and J are TRBV7-2 and TRBJ1-1; D not certain. CDR1 and CDR2 from the germline V gene are SGHTA and FQGNSA. V was trimmed by 4 bases and J by 5 bases, leaving 14 bases between them. The CDR3 covers 14 residues. CDR3 DNA: TGTGCCAGCAGCTCCACAATCCCGGGGACTGAAGCTTTCTTT. Protein: CASSSTIPGTEAFF.

The J gene is TRBJ2-1, the V gene TRBV7-3; 9 bases align to TRBD2. The trim removed 4 bases at V and 5 bases at J, leaving 3 bases unmatched. Looked up from germline, CDR1 is SGHTA and CDR2 is FQGTGA. The CDR3 is 14 residues long. The CDR3, as DNA: TGTGCCAGCAGCTCGACTAGCGGAAACAATGAGCAGTTCTTC. It translates to CASSSTSGNNEQFF.

The chain has TRBV6-5 and TRBJ1-4; TRBD1 might be the D (5 bases). V shed 5 bases and J shed 7 bases, with 17 bases lying between them. The CDR3 runs to 15 residues. From germline, CDR1 is MNHEY and CDR2 SVGAGI. The CDR3 loop is CASSQTEAHFEKLFF. The DNA for the CDR3 is TGTGCCAGCAGTCAGACAGAGGCCCACTTTGAAAAACTGTTTTTT.

The CDR3 coding sequence is TGTGCCTGGAGCCTCCTGGGTTACTATGGCTACACCTTC. Amino acids: CAWSLLGYYGYTF. V and J are TRBV30 and TRBJ1-2; D is unresolved. The CDR3 totals 13 residues. V was clipped by 3 bases and J by 3 bases, with 11 bases between them. Germline V lookup: CDR1 GTSNPN, CDR2 SVGIG (reference sequence).

The chain recombines TRBV28 with TRBJ1-2, with D tentatively TRBD1 (5 bases). V was cut by 10 bases and J by 3 bases, with 12 bases left in between. This CDR3 spans 12 amino acids. Germline values: CDR1 MDHEN, CDR2 SYDVKM. The CDR3 DNA sequence: TGTGCCATTCACAGGTTCGACTATGGCTACACCTTC. It encodes CAIHRFDYGYTF.

The J gene is TRBJ2-3, the V gene TRBV29-1; 8 bases agree with TRBD2. The CDR3 is 15 amino acids. Looked up from germline, CDR1 is SQVTM and CDR2 is ANQGSEA. V shed 5 bases, J shed 3 bases, and the junction held 10 bases outside the gene matches. CDR3 amino acids: CSVRKPGLETDTQYF. Here the CDR3 DNA reads TGCAGCGTTAGAAAACCGGGACTAGAAACAGATACGCAGTATTTT.

The J gene is TRBJ1-2, the V gene TRBV13, with a tentative D call TRBD1 (5 bases). The CDR3 contains 15 residues. Trimming shortened V by 5 bases and J by 3 bases, and 16 bases separated the two germline ends. Germline CDR1 PRHDT, CDR2 FYEKMQ (reference sequence). Here the CDR3 DNA reads TGTGCCAGCAGCCCCGGGACCCCCGAAGACTATGGCTACACCTTC. It specifies CASSPGTPEDYGYTF.

This chain uses TRBV9 with TRBJ1-3; TRBD1 might be the D (6 bases). CDR3 length equals 15 residues. The V gene's germline CDR1 is SGDLS and CDR2 YYNGEE. V gave up 3 bases and J gave up 0 bases, with 10 bases separating them. The CDR3 DNA follows: TGTGCCAGCAGCGCCGGGGGGCACTCTGGAAACACCATATATTTT. Translated: CASSAGGHSGNTIYF.

The chain is built from TRBV28 and TRBJ2-5; 7 bases map to TRBD2. The V segment lost 3 bases and the J segment 9 bases; nucleotides outside the gene matches: 7. The CDR3 length is 13 residues. Germline CDR1 is MDHEN and CDR2 is SYDVKM. The CDR3 is CASSLGGQKAQYF. Here the CDR3 DNA reads TGTGCCAGCAGTTTGGGAGGGCAGAAGGCCCAGTACTTC.

The chain is built from TRBV11-2 and TRBJ2-7, with 11 bases aligning to TRBD2. CDR3 length: 17 amino acids. After removal of 2 bases from V and 3 bases from J, the junction contained 9 bases not matched to a gene. The V gene's germline CDR1 is SGHAT and CDR2 FQNNGV. Here the CDR3 reads CASSLPLGTSGFYEQYF. The CDR3 coding sequence is TGTGCCAGCAGCTTACCCCTCGGGACTAGCGGCTTCTACGAGCAGTACTTC.